The TCR beta chain described here comes from a study of PD-1 blockade in mismatch repair-deficient tumors. At the level of the study: All were previously treated, progressing patients with about 12 mismatch repair-deficient cancer types.

Details on this clone: Its antigen is still unknown.

Study-wide findings and caveats: After pembrolizumab, tumor-resident clones rose rapidly, then generally contracted before radiologic responses.

The protocol was immunoSEQ multiplex PCR, while the TCRdb copy is restricted to in-frame clones and leaves out a portion. In the table there are some 120,000 clones, 88% of which are singletons. This CDR3 has 11 residues. V was cut by 3 bases and J by 7 bases, with 9 bases left in between. Germline V gives CDR1 SQVTM, CDR2 ANQGSEA. Every patient had mismatch repair deficiency by PCR or immunohistochemistry. TCRs were sequenced from a few patients responding to pembrolizumab. The input for sequencing was peripheral blood, taken approximately 71 weeks after starting pembrolizumab. The V call is TRBV29-1, the J call TRBJ1-1; D uncertain. This sequence was found in an adult with mismatch repair-deficient cancer. This CDR3 reads CSVDRGVEAFF. For the CDR3, the DNA is TGCAGCGTTGATCGCGGAGTTGAAGCTTTCTTT.